These 16 T cell receptor beta chains were sequenced from one sample in a study of T-cell reconstitution after alpha-beta-depleted transplantation in children. Molecular barcoding with unique molecular identifiers was used for the TCRbeta library. Each CDR3 protein gets one entry after TCRdb re-called the PCR reads with MiXCR. The sample records about 510,000 distinct CDR3 sequences, about an eighth being singletons. The sequencing used PBMCs, mostly from graft donor cells, collected 180 days after TCRalphabeta/CD19-depleted stem cell transplant. The receptors come from a female patient between 2 and 15 years old who had a stem cell transplant for aplastic anemia, so the T cells may come from the graft donor.

The rearrangement links TRBV15 to TRBJ2-7, with TRBD1 identical over 10 bases. Germline lookup yields CDR1 LNHNV and CDR2 YYDKDF (reference sequence). V lost 1 base to trimming and J lost 10 bases; unmatched junction nucleotides: 7. This CDR3 spans 14 amino acids. The CDR3 is CATSRVGDRGQQYV. CDR3 DNA sequence: TGTGCCACCAGCAGAGTAGGCGACAGGGGGCAACAGTACGTC.

A word on this clonotype: The limits of the CDR3 on the DNA are not certain, so only TCRdb's listed CDR3 is given. This sequence joins TRBV6-6 and TRBJ1-2. The germline V gene has CDR1 MNHNY and CDR2 SVGAGI (reference sequence). The CDR3 spans 13 amino acids, including both terminal residues. The chain's CDR3 is CASILGLNYGYTF.

This clonotype was observed at least ten times. V is TRBV3-1 and J is TRBJ2-5; TRBD1 might be the D (6 bases). Germline V CDR1 and CDR2: LGHDT, YNNKEL (reference sequence). This CDR3 has 17 amino acids. Trimming took 0 bases from V and 4 from J, leaving 18 bases between them. The CDR3 reads CASSQDWGHRVRETQYF. Here the CDR3 DNA reads TGTGCCAGCAGCCAAGATTGGGGGCACAGGGTTAGAGAGACCCAGTACTTC.

In its sample, this clonotype was seen many times. The rearrangement joins TRBV5-1 to TRBJ2-7; TRBD1 matches 8 bases. Trimming took 3 bases from V and 2 from J; bases not matched to a gene: 4. CDR1 and CDR2 from the germline V gene are SGHRS and YFSETQ. CDR3 length equals 14 residues. The CDR3: CASSSRDRTYEQYF. The CDR3 region has the DNA TGCGCCAGCAGCTCCCGGGACAGGACCTACGAGCAGTACTTC.

CDR3 residues: CASSKERGEGRKLFF. In DNA form, the CDR3 reads TGTGCCAGCAGCAAAGAGAGAGGGGAGGGAAGAAAACTGTTTTTT. The chain is built from TRBV21-1 and TRBJ1-4. TRBV21-1 is assigned pseudogene status. The CDR3 loop spans 15 amino acids.

This clonotype has just a few counts. The CDR3 loop reads CASGGRRRHRFYQPQHF. CDR3 sequence (DNA): TGTGCCAGCGGTGGTAGACGGCGGCATCGATTCTATCAGCCCCAGCATTTT. The rearrangement joins TRBV28 to TRBJ1-5; D call uncertain. Deletions cut 8 bases from V and 5 bases from J, with 25 bases between. This CDR3 region has 17 residues. Germline V CDR1 and CDR2: MDHEN, SYDVKM.

This clonotype occurred a few times. The chain combines TRBV5-1 with TRBJ2-1, with 8 bases aligning to TRBD2. Germline V gives CDR1 SGHRS, CDR2 YFSETQ. The CDR3 totals 15 residues. V lost 4 bases, J lost 9 bases, and 12 bases stayed unmatched. CDR3 residues: CASSDGRASVSEQFF. Here the CDR3 DNA reads TGCGCCAGCAGCGACGGGAGGGCCTCAGTAAGTGAGCAGTTCTTC.

The rearrangement uses TRBV20-1 and TRBJ2-1; D is perhaps TRBD2 (5 bases). V was clipped by 6 bases and J by 4 bases, with 13 bases between them. The CDR3 is made up of 13 amino acids. Germline values: CDR1 DFQATT, CDR2 SNEGSKA (reference sequence). The CDR3 DNA reads TGCAGTGCCGGCAGCGGAAAATACAATGAGCAGTTCTTC. It translates to CSAGSGKYNEQFF.

This clonotype was recorded a few times. The chain recombines TRBV25-1 with TRBJ1-5, with D perhaps matching TRBD1 (5 bases). The CDR3 length is 14 residues. The ends were cut back, 5 bases at V and 4 bases at J, with 12 bases in the middle. Germline V lookup: CDR1 MGHDK, CDR2 SYGVNS. This CDR3 reads CASSITDKNQPQHF. The CDR3 nucleotides are TGTGCCAGCAGTATTACGGACAAAAATCAGCCCCAGCATTTT.

The gene calls are TRBV7-9 and TRBJ2-7; D may be TRBD1 (6 bases). The germline V gene encodes CDR1 SEHNR and CDR2 FQNEAQ (reference sequence). Trimming took off 1 base at V and 2 bases at J, with 9 bases between the two ends. This CDR3 spans 14 amino acids. CDR3 residues: CASSLGRDTYEQYV. DNA of the CDR3: TGTGCCAGCAGCTTAGGACGGGACACCTACGAGCAGTACGTC.

The gene calls are TRBV6-1 and TRBJ2-1; 7 positions match TRBD2. The CDR3 loop spans 15 amino acids. Trimming cost V 8 bases and J 3 bases; bases outside gene matches: 10. Germline assignment: CDR1 MNHNS and CDR2 SASEGT. The CDR3 loop reads CASSDPIAGYNEQFF. CDR3 in DNA: TGTGCCAGCTCGGACCCAATAGCGGGCTACAATGAGCAGTTCTTC.

V is TRBV6-2 or TRBV6-3 and J is TRBJ2-7, with TRBD2 matching 12 bases. The CDR3 runs to 17 residues. J gave up 1 base and V 2 bases, and 6 bases lay outside the gene matches. Looked up from germline, CDR1 is MNHEY and CDR2 is SVGEGT. Here the CDR3 reads CASSYGTSGLFSYEQYV. The CDR3 nucleotides are TGTGCCAGCAGTTACGGGACTAGCGGGTTGTTTTCCTACGAGCAGTACGTC.

This clonotype showed up many times. The chain combines TRBV10-3 with TRBJ2-7; D uncertain. The CDR3 loop spans 12 amino acids. V shed 3 bases and J shed 8 bases, with 11 bases lying between them. CDR1 and CDR2 (germline): ENHRY, SYGVKD. The CDR3 region is CAISDLNKKQYV. As DNA, the CDR3 is TGTGCCATCAGTGATCTGAATAAAAAGCAGTACGTC.

This clonotype was seen a handful of times. The chain joins TRBV5-1 to TRBJ1-4, with D maybe TRBD1 (5 bases). V was cut by 0 bases and J by 8 bases, with 11 bases left in between. Looked up from germline, CDR1 is SGHRS and CDR2 is YFSETQ. CDR3 length: 14 residues. The CDR3 DNA is TGCGCCAGCAGCTTGGGGGGGGACGGAGAAAAACTGTTTTTT. Translated: CASSLGGDGEKLFF. The full variable domain, with the rest looked up from reference TRBV5-1 and TRBJ1-4, is KAGVTQTPRYLIKTRGQQVTLSCSPISGHRSVSWYQQTPGQGLQFLFEYFSETQRNKGNFPGRFSGRQFSNSRSEMNVSTLELGDSALYLCASSLGGDGEKLFFGSGTQLSVL.

J is TRBJ2-1 and V is TRBV24-1; D is perhaps TRBD2 (7 bases). With 6 bases removed from V and 7 bases from J, the gap between germline ends came to 21 bases. Germline values: CDR1 KGHDR, CDR2 SFDVKD. The CDR3 totals 16 residues. The CDR3 region is CATSNLGGGGRNEQFF. The CDR3, as DNA: TGTGCCACCAGTAACCTTGGGGGGGGCGGTAGAAATGAGCAGTTCTTC.

The chain couples TRBV5-4 to TRBJ2-1; tentative D call: TRBD2 (6 bases). This CDR3 region has 15 residues. CDR1 is SGHNT and CDR2 is YYREEE in the germline V gene (reference sequence). Trimming shortened V by 2 bases and J by 5 bases, and 14 bases separated the two germline ends. Here the CDR3 reads CASSFRAGIDNEQFF. In DNA form, the CDR3 reads TGTGCCAGCAGCTTTCGGGCGGGAATTGACAATGAGCAGTTCTTC. Combining the CDR3 with reference TRBV5-4 and TRBJ2-1 gives the whole variable domain ETGVTQSPTHLIKTRGQQVTLRCSSQSGHNTVSWYQQALGQGPQFIFQYYREEENGRGNFPPRFSGLQFPNYSSELNVNALELDDSALYLCASSFRAGIDNEQFFGPGTRLTVL.